This TCR beta chain was recovered during a study of identical twins' blood T cells. A single record per CDR3 protein comes from TCRdb applying MiXCR to the 5' RACE reads. This sample has 350,000 to 400,000 distinct CDR3 sequences; about 28% occur once, and the top ten carry about 6.1%. The sequence was collected from a woman aged 18-55 years in good health. Sequences were obtained from PBMCs.

The CDR3, as DNA: TGTGCCTGGCACTGGGTAGATGGCTACACCTTC. It specifies CAWHWVDGYTF. The V and J genes are TRBV30 and TRBJ1-2; D remains unclear. Trimming left V 5 bases short and J 6 bases short, with 10 bases between. Germline CDR1 GTSNPN, CDR2 SVGIG (reference sequence). The CDR3 length is 11 residues.